The clone carrying this T cell receptor beta chain was seen ten or more times. As yet, its antigen is unknown. From approximately 400 ng of RNA, a library with molecular barcoded alpha/delta and beta/gamma adaptors was made. MiXCR was run by TCRdb on the reads, yielding one entry per CDR3 protein. The sample consists of about 28,000 distinct CDR3 sequences, around 14% of them appearing once. Unmatched junction bases numbered 7, after V lost 0 bases and J lost 8 bases. The CDR3 contains 15 residues. Germline-derived CDR1 and CDR2 are SGHRS and YFSETQ. The data belong to a study of read filtering for tumor transcriptome and immune sequencing. About the research overall: R-ISS stage counts were roughly 8 for I, about 15 for II, about seven for III. RNA-seq yielded only roughly 75 to 1,400 TCR reads, IR-seq about 4 to 10.27 million. Transcriptome libraries were built from DNase-treated RNA. Broader study findings: IR-seq and RNA-seq agreed better without single-read clonotypes.

This sequence originates from a donor at least 40 years old with multiple myeloma. The chain has TRBV5-1 and TRBJ1-4, with TRBD1 identical over 7 bases. Sequencing was carried out using a population of CD138-negative cells sorted from bone marrow. CDR3 nucleotides: TGCGCCAGCAGCTTGGACGCACAGGGGAACGAAAAACTGTTTTTT. This gives the protein CASSLDAQGNEKLFF.